These 11 T cell receptor beta chains were sequenced from one sample in a study of blood T cell repertoires in COVID-19. This table comes from immunoSEQ multiplex PCR, and its TCRdb copy is limited to in-frame clones, with some not included. The table lists under 150,000 clones, around 88% of them singletons. Sequencing was carried out using PBMCs or T cells enriched from blood (not recorded which). These receptors were taken from a woman aged 45 to 65 who had recovered from COVID-19.

The V gene is TRBV7-9, the J gene TRBJ2-5, with D maybe TRBD2 (5 bases). CDR3 length: 16 residues. Germline assignment: CDR1 SEHNR and CDR2 FQNEAQ (reference sequence). V lost 6 bases to trimming and J lost 5 bases, with 22 bases between them. CDR3: CASRGGLGTHGETQYF. The CDR3 nucleotides read TGTGCCAGCAGGGGCGGACTGGGCACGCACGGGGAGACCCAGTACTTC.

The chain joins TRBV20-1 to TRBJ2-7; D is possibly TRBD2 (5 bases). The CDR3 loop spans 11 amino acids. Germline CDR1 is DFQATT and CDR2 is SNEGSKA (reference sequence). V lost 4 bases and J 2 bases, leaving 6 bases between the germline ends. For the CDR3, the DNA is TGCAGTGCTACCGGGACCTACGAGCAGTACTTC. It encodes CSATGTYEQYF.

The chain employs TRBV19 and TRBJ2-3; the D is unclear. CDR1 and CDR2 (germline): LNHDA, SQIVND (reference sequence). This CDR3 has 14 amino acids. V lost 0 bases to trimming and J lost 1 base, with 5 bases between them. CDR3 bases: TGTGCCAGTAGTATAGATGAGGGCACAGATACGCAGTATTTT. This codes for CASSIDEGTDTQYF.

This chain connects TRBV30 to TRBJ2-1; TRBD1 is a possible D gene (7 bases). V was pared by 4 bases and J by 2 bases, with 15 bases between. Per the germline V gene, CDR1 is GTSNPN and CDR2 is SVGIG (reference sequence). The CDR3 is 15 amino acids. The CDR3 bases are TGTGCCTGGATCCCCGGAGGGGGCCCCTACAATGAGCAGTTCTTC. Residues: CAWIPGGGPYNEQFF.

CDR3 region: CASTFQGGARTNEKLFF. The CDR3 region has the DNA TGTGCCAGTACCTTTCAGGGGGGCGCTCGAACTAATGAAAAACTGTTTTTT. V is TRBV19 and J is TRBJ1-4, with 7 bases aligning to TRBD1. Germline V gene lookup returns CDR1 LNHDA and CDR2 SQIVND (reference sequence). Trimming removed 7 bases from V and 1 base from J; junction bases left unmatched: 12. There are 17 residues in the CDR3.

V usage is TRBV7-3 and J usage is TRBJ1-1; D might be TRBD1 (6 bases). CDR1 is SGHTA and CDR2 is FQGTGA in the germline V gene. Trimming shortened V by 1 base and J by 11 bases, and 23 bases separated the two germline ends. CDR3 length equals 16 residues. CDR3 amino acids: CASSLSGSTGRGEAFF. The CDR3 region has the DNA TGTGCCAGCAGCTTAAGCGGGTCGACAGGTCGGGGAGAGGCTTTCTTT.

The rearrangement uses TRBV19 and TRBJ1-5, with a tentative D call TRBD1 (5 bases). Germline V gene lookup returns CDR1 LNHDA and CDR2 SQIVND (reference sequence). This CDR3 region has 15 residues. The ends were cut back, 6 bases at V and 7 bases at J, with 19 bases in the middle. CDR3 sequence: CASSVSRDWEQPQHF. Here the CDR3 DNA reads TGTGCCAGTAGCGTCAGCAGGGATTGGGAACAGCCCCAGCATTTT.

This clone occurred once. This chain connects TRBV19 to TRBJ2-2, with a weak D call TRBD1 (6 bases). Trimming took 6 bases from V and 1 from J, leaving 9 bases between them. This CDR3 has 14 residues. CDR1 and CDR2 from the germline V gene are LNHDA and SQIVND (reference sequence). The CDR3 loop is CASSDRRNTGELFF. In DNA, the CDR3 is TGTGCCAGTAGCGACAGGAGGAACACCGGGGAGCTGTTTTTT.

The rearrangement links TRBV6-5 to TRBJ2-3, with 9 bases lining up with TRBD1. The junction had 6 bases not matched to a gene; V was cut back by 5 bases and J by 3 bases. The CDR3 contains 15 residues. The germline gives CDR1 MNHEY, CDR2 SVGAGI. In DNA, the CDR3 is TGTGCCAGCAGTCTACACGGACAGGGGACAGATACGCAGTATTTT. Residues: CASSLHGQGTDTQYF.

V is TRBV4-1 and J is TRBJ1-4; TRBD1 might be the D (6 bases). The germline V and J ends were trimmed by 4 bases and 8 bases, with 14 bases remaining between them. The CDR3 totals 14 residues. CDR1 and CDR2 from the germline V gene are MGHRA and YSYEKL. CDR3 protein: CASSPPGGREKLFF. CDR3 DNA: TGCGCCAGCAGCCCGCCGGGGGGCAGGGAAAAACTGTTTTTT.

The chain is built from TRBV10-3 and TRBJ2-1; D is unresolved. The V gene's germline CDR1 is ENHRY and CDR2 SYGVKD. The V end was cut by 3 bases, the J end by 10 bases, with 7 bases between. The CDR3 has 11 residues. The CDR3: CAISDLEEQFF. The DNA of the CDR3 is TGTGCCATCAGTGACTTAGAAGAGCAGTTCTTC.